These 5 T cell receptor beta chains originate from one sample sequenced in a study of Ad26.COV2.S vaccination and SARS-CoV-2 variants. Treatment of the sample: roughly 19 received Ad26.COV2.S at low or high dose, single or two shots; several received placebo; per-sample allocation not given. Collection of the samples took place on day 63 after the first injection of vaccine or placebo. The method was immunoSEQ multiplex PCR; TCRdb's version includes in-frame clones alone and lacks a portion of them. The data show about 350,000 clones, with 85% seen just once and about 3.3% held by the top ten. The sample here was peripheral blood, taken in a trial of Ad26.COV2.S vaccine versus placebo. Receptor source: a person between 18 and 65 years old who received the Ad26.COV2.S COVID-19 vaccine or a placebo.

This chain connects TRBV28 to TRBJ2-2, with D perhaps matching TRBD1 (6 bases). Trimming took 10 bases from V and 0 from J, leaving 9 bases between them. This CDR3 has 13 residues. Germline CDR1 MDHEN, CDR2 SYDVKM. The CDR3 reads CAMGQTNTGELFF. CDR3 DNA: TGTGCCATGGGACAAACGAACACCGGGGAGCTGTTTTTT.

The rearrangement uses TRBV5-1 and TRBJ2-2; D unclear. The germline V and J ends were trimmed by 2 bases and 5 bases, with 7 bases remaining between them. This CDR3 contains 13 residues. CDR1 and CDR2 from the germline V gene are SGHRS and YFSETQ. The CDR3 loop reads CASSFFQTGELFF. Written as DNA, the CDR3 is TGCGCCAGCAGCTTTTTCCAAACCGGGGAGCTGTTTTTT.

DNA for the CDR3: TGTGCCAGCACCCCGGGGACCGGCTACACCTTC. Amino acid sequence: CASTPGTGYTF. The gene calls are TRBV6-6 and TRBJ1-2; the D gene is possibly TRBD1 (5 bases). CDR3 length equals 11 residues. V dropped 7 bases and J dropped 8 bases, with 11 bases sitting between them. The germline CDR1 and CDR2 sequences are MNHNY and SVGAGI (reference sequence).

The genes are TRBV9 and TRBJ1-6; D remains ambiguous. The ends were cut back, 3 bases at V and 5 bases at J, with 15 bases in the middle. The CDR3 loop spans 16 amino acids. From germline, CDR1 is SGDLS and CDR2 YYNGEE. The CDR3 region has the DNA TGTGCCAGCAGCGCCTGGGCCGGACCCAATAATTCACCCCTCCACTTT. This sequence encodes CASSAWAGPNNSPLHF.

This clone was picked up one time. The chain is built from TRBV19 and TRBJ2-5; 10 nucleotides align to TRBD2. Germline assignment: CDR1 LNHDA and CDR2 SQIVND (reference sequence). The CDR3 has 16 residues. J lost 4 bases, V lost 5 bases, and 10 bases had no gene match. The CDR3 protein is CASSPRGSGGIETQYF. The CDR3 DNA is TGTGCCAGTAGTCCACGGGGTAGCGGGGGGATAGAGACCCAGTACTTC.